A single sample gave rise to the 27 T cell receptor beta chains below, sequenced in a study of T cell responses to AZD1222 COVID-19 vaccine. The protocol was immunoSEQ multiplex PCR, while the TCRdb copy is restricted to in-frame clones and leaves out a portion. Among about 130,000 clones listed, nearly 90% were seen once. This sample comprised peripheral blood, obtained 28 days after the second AZD1222 dose. These receptors were obtained from an adult who received the AZD1222 COVID-19 vaccine.

On this clone itself: Other nucleotide sequences from this sample produce the same CDR3. The chain uses TRBV15 and TRBJ1-1; no reliable D call. The germline V gene has CDR1 LNHNV and CDR2 YYDKDF (reference sequence). Trimming took 0 bases from V and 1 from J, leaving 3 bases between them. There are 13 residues in the CDR3. CDR3 amino acids: CATSRDRNTEAFF. The DNA for the CDR3 is TGTGCCACCAGCAGAGACAGGAACACTGAAGCTTTCTTT.

The CDR3 DNA is TGTGCCAGCACGCCACCGGGACTAGCGGGAGTTGAGCAGTTCTTC. It specifies CASTPPGLAGVEQFF. This chain joins TRBV6-5 and TRBJ2-1; 14 bases are shared with TRBD2. CDR1 MNHEY and CDR2 SVGAGI come from the germline V gene. The CDR3 is 15 amino acids. Trimming at V came to 7 bases and at J to 9 bases, leaving 8 bases not matched to a gene.

This clone was observed once. This rearrangement joins TRBV7-9 to TRBJ1-1; possibly TRBD1 for D (6 bases). CDR3 length equals 13 residues. V was pared by 1 base and J by 10 bases, with 13 bases between. The germline gives CDR1 SEHNR, CDR2 FQNEAQ (reference sequence). In nucleotides, the CDR3 is TGTGCCAGCAGCTTAGAACAGGGTCTGCGAGCTTTCTTT. Translated: CASSLEQGLRAFF.

This chain uses TRBV7-6 with TRBJ2-7; 8 bases match TRBD1. Per germline, CDR1 SGHVS and CDR2 FNYEAQ. The length of the CDR3 is 15 residues. The ends lost 3 bases at V and 0 bases at J; junction bases unmatched: 4. The CDR3, as DNA: TGTGCCAGCAGCTTGGGGACAGGCTACTCCTACGAGCAGTACTTC. Its protein product is CASSLGTGYSYEQYF.

This clone was counted a single time. This chain links TRBV5-5 with TRBJ2-7, with a tentative D call TRBD2 (6 bases). Trimming took 8 bases from V and 2 from J, leaving 17 bases between them. Germline assignment: CDR1 SGHKS and CDR2 YYEKEE (reference sequence). The CDR3 is 14 amino acids. The CDR3 sequence: CASISDGGTYEQYF. In DNA form, the CDR3 reads TGTGCCAGTATATCTGATGGCGGGACCTACGAGCAGTACTTC.

The gene calls are TRBV30 and TRBJ1-1; D is uncertain. The V end lost 5 bases, the J end lost 2 bases, and 21 bases lay between the germline ends. CDR3 length equals 16 residues. Germline V gene lookup returns CDR1 GTSNPN and CDR2 SVGIG (reference sequence). The CDR3 DNA sequence: TGTGCCTGGGCCCGCCCCCTCCTACTAAGAAACACTGAAGCTTTCTTT. Translating it yields CAWARPLLLRNTEAFF. The full variable domain, in which reference TRBV30 and TRBJ1-1 provide the parts outside the CDR3, is SQTIHQWPATLVQPVGSPLSLECTVEGTSNPNLYWYRQAAGRGLQLLFYSVGIGQISSEVPQNLSASRPQDRQFILSSKKLLLSDSGFYLCAWARPLLLRNTEAFFGQGTRLTVV.

This chain links TRBV3-1 (or the pseudogene TRBV3-2) with TRBJ1-6; D gene uncertain. Per germline, CDR1 LGHDT and CDR2 YNNKEL (reference sequence). Between the trimmed V and J ends, which lost 4 bases and 7 bases, there was a span of 14 bases. This CDR3 contains 15 residues. CDR3 protein: CASSPPQARNSPLHF. The CDR3 DNA sequence: TGTGCCAGCAGCCCCCCTCAGGCCCGAAATTCACCCCTCCACTTT.

The chain has TRBV3-1 (or the pseudogene TRBV3-2) and TRBJ2-3; D gene unclear. This CDR3 region has 15 residues. V gave up 3 bases and J gave up 4 bases, with 14 bases separating them. The germline gives CDR1 LGHDT, CDR2 YNNKEL (reference sequence). The CDR3 DNA is TGTGCCAGCAGCCACGCCTTCTATACCCCAGATACGCAGTATTTT. Amino acid sequence: CASSHAFYTPDTQYF.

V and J are TRBV29-1 and TRBJ1-3; no firm D call. From germline, CDR1 is SQVTM and CDR2 ANQGSEA. This CDR3 region has 13 residues. The ends were cut back, 7 bases at V and 4 bases at J, with 14 bases in the middle. CDR3 bases: TGCAGCGCCGCAGTCACACAGGGAAACACCATATATTTT. Its protein product is CSAAVTQGNTIYF.

The chain employs TRBV2 and TRBJ2-7; 7 positions agree with TRBD2. The V gene's germline CDR1 is SNHLY and CDR2 FYNNEI. The V gene end was trimmed by 2 bases and the J gene end by 3 bases; junction bases not matched to a gene: 13. The CDR3 sequence is 17 residues long. The CDR3 region has the DNA TGTGCCAGCAGTGAACCGGGGGGTGGGCAGGTCCTCTACGAGCAGTACTTC. Translation: CASSEPGGGQVLYEQYF.

The CDR3 loop is CASSPRQGDTQYF. The CDR3 DNA follows: TGTGCCAGCAGCCCTCGACAGGGAGATACGCAGTATTTT. The rearrangement joins TRBV11-3 to TRBJ2-3, with TRBD1 matching over 7 bases. The CDR3 has 13 residues. Germline V gene sequence: CDR1 SGHNT, CDR2 YENEEA. The junction had 4 bases not matched to a gene; V was cut back by 5 bases and J by 5 bases.

The rearrangement joins TRBV5-4 to TRBJ1-2; weak D call: TRBD1 (5 bases). This CDR3 has 15 amino acids. Deletions cut 2 bases from V and 6 bases from J, with 17 bases between. From germline, CDR1 is SGHNT and CDR2 YYREEE (reference sequence). The CDR3 region is CASSFPLGASDGYTF. Here the CDR3 DNA reads TGTGCCAGCAGCTTCCCTCTAGGGGCTTCTGATGGCTACACCTTC.

CDR3 sequence: CASSHQVGTEAFF. The DNA of the CDR3 is TGCGCCAGCAGCCATCAGGTAGGCACTGAAGCTTTCTTT. The chain is built from TRBV4-1 and TRBJ1-1; D unclear. CDR1 is MGHRA, CDR2 YSYEKL, per germline. V was pared by 3 bases and J by 4 bases, with 9 bases between. The CDR3 is 13 amino acids.

The chain uses TRBV6-1 and TRBJ1-5; 11 bases fit TRBD1. Per germline, CDR1 MNHNS and CDR2 SASEGT. With 4 bases clipped from V and 7 bases from J, the junction kept 9 bases outside the gene matches. The CDR3 contains 16 residues. CDR3 DNA: TGTGCCAGCAGTGTGCCCGGACAGGGGGCTCGACAGCCCCAGCATTTT. This translates into CASSVPGQGARQPQHF.

The V call is TRBV18, the J call TRBJ1-2; possibly TRBD1 for D (6 bases). CDR1 is KGHSH and CDR2 is LQKENI in the germline V gene. V was pared by 3 bases and J by 2 bases, with 19 bases between. This CDR3 is built from 17 residues. The CDR3 reads CASSPVPPGASNYGYTF. CDR3 nucleotides: TGTGCCAGCTCACCCGTCCCCCCGGGGGCGTCGAACTATGGCTACACCTTC.

This rearrangement joins TRBV6-2 or TRBV6-3 to TRBJ2-5; 8 bases are a match to TRBD2. Per germline, CDR1 MNHEY and CDR2 SVGEGT. After removal of 8 bases from V and 5 bases from J, the junction contained 13 bases not matched to a gene. The CDR3 sequence is 15 residues long. CDR3 sequence reads: CASRRGAGGRETQYF. The CDR3 nucleotides are TGTGCCAGCCGCCGCGGGGCGGGAGGAAGGGAGACCCAGTACTTC.

This chain uses TRBV9 with TRBJ1-1; D unclear. Trimming cost V 2 bases and J 1 base, with 12 bases left between them. Germline V gives CDR1 SGDLS, CDR2 YYNGEE. This CDR3 is 15 amino acids long. The CDR3 DNA sequence: TGTGCCAGCAGCGTTCGTGCTGTCGGGAACACTGAAGCTTTCTTT. Translating gives CASSVRAVGNTEAFF.

V and J are TRBV5-4 and TRBJ1-1; D unresolved. Trimming removed 0 bases at V and 8 bases at J, with 11 bases between. CDR3 size: 13 residues. The germline gives CDR1 SGHNT, CDR2 YYREEE (reference sequence). Written as DNA, the CDR3 is TGTGCCAGCAGCTTGGGTGGGGTAATCGAAGCTTTCTTT. Translating gives CASSLGGVIEAFF. The entire variable domain, with the rest obtained from reference TRBV5-4 and TRBJ1-1, is as follows: ETGVTQSPTHLIKTRGQQVTLRCSSQSGHNTVSWYQQALGQGPQFIFQYYREEENGRGNFPPRFSGLQFPNYSSELNVNALELDDSALYLCASSLGGVIEAFFGQGTRLTVV.

The V call is TRBV4-1, the J call TRBJ1-3; 7 bases line up with TRBD1. Germline V gives CDR1 MGHRA, CDR2 YSYEKL. The length of the CDR3 is 16 residues. With 5 bases clipped from V and 0 bases from J, the junction kept 7 bases outside the gene matches. The CDR3 DNA sequence: TGCGCCAGCAGCATTCCGGGACAGAGCTCTGGAAACACCATATATTTT. Protein: CASSIPGQSSGNTIYF.

The gene calls are TRBV19 and TRBJ1-5; 7 nucleotides line up with TRBD1. V trimming: 10 bases; J trimming: 4 bases; junction bases outside the gene matches: 10. The V gene's germline CDR1 is LNHDA and CDR2 SQIVND (reference sequence). This CDR3 spans 14 amino acids. This CDR3 is CATRQGFLNQPQHF. The CDR3 DNA sequence: TGTGCCACCCGACAGGGTTTTCTTAATCAGCCCCAGCATTTT.

This rearrangement joins TRBV30 to TRBJ2-7; possible D gene TRBD2, 5 bases. Germline CDR1 reads GTSNPN; CDR2 reads SVGIG (reference sequence). The CDR3 is made up of 13 amino acids. V was cut by 3 bases and J by 2 bases, with 11 bases left in between. CDR3 residues: CAWRVLAAYEQYF. The CDR3 DNA reads TGTGCCTGGAGGGTTCTAGCCGCCTACGAGCAGTACTTC.

CDR3 nucleotides: TGTGCCAGTAGTATCGGTCTAGCGGGAGGGCAAGAGACCCAGTACTTC. This gives the protein CASSIGLAGGQETQYF. The chain uses TRBV19 and TRBJ2-5; the match to TRBD2 covers 12 bases. Germline V gene sequence: CDR1 LNHDA, CDR2 SQIVND (reference sequence). The CDR3 spans 16 residues. V lost 3 bases to trimming and J lost 2 bases; unmatched junction nucleotides: 4.

CDR3 amino acids: CASSLGQGYNEQFF. The CDR3 DNA is TGCGCCAGCAGCTTGGGACAGGGCTACAATGAGCAGTTCTTC. V gene TRBV5-1 combines with J gene TRBJ2-1; TRBD1 agrees at 7 bases. Germline V CDR1 and CDR2: SGHRS, YFSETQ. There are 14 residues in the CDR3. After removal of 0 bases from V and 3 bases from J, the junction contained 0 bases not matched to a gene.

The chain combines TRBV29-1 with TRBJ2-5; weak D call: TRBD1 (6 bases). CDR1 and CDR2 (germline): SQVTM, ANQGSEA. This CDR3 is built from 12 residues. The V and J ends lost 6 bases and 5 bases respectively, with 13 bases between them. DNA of the CDR3: TGCAGCGTCCACAGGGTAGAGGAGACCCAGTACTTC. Amino acid sequence: CSVHRVEETQYF.

The chain has TRBV6-2 or TRBV6-3 and TRBJ1-2; D is unresolved. Germline V gives CDR1 MNHEY, CDR2 SVGEGT. V was pared by 2 bases and J by 2 bases, with 6 bases between. The length of the CDR3 is 13 residues. The CDR3 is CASSYNENYGYTF. The CDR3 DNA follows: TGTGCCAGCAGTTACAATGAAAACTATGGCTACACCTTC.

The chain couples TRBV7-9 to TRBJ1-4; tentatively, D is TRBD1 (5 bases). This CDR3 contains 14 residues. From germline, CDR1 is SEHNR and CDR2 FQNEAQ (reference sequence). Trimming took 7 bases from V and 3 from J, leaving 12 bases between them. The CDR3 region has the DNA TGTGCCAGCAACCGGGGGTTGGCTAATGAAAAACTGTTTTTT. It encodes CASNRGLANEKLFF.

This chain joins TRBV6-5 and TRBJ1-6; D possibly corresponds to TRBD1 (5 bases). Germline V gene data show CDR1 as MNHEY and CDR2 as SVGAGI. Trimming took 3 bases from V and 10 from J, leaving 13 bases between them. This CDR3 comprises 14 residues. Here the CDR3 reads CASSYLQGRSPLHF. CDR3 sequence (DNA): TGTGCCAGCAGTTATTTGCAGGGAAGATCACCCCTCCACTTT.